This is a list of T cell receptor beta chains from one sample in a study of early T cells in non-severe SARS-CoV-2 infection. TCRdb reanalysed the 5' RACE reads using MiXCR and keeps one entry per CDR3 protein. The sample contains tens of thousands of distinct CDR3 sequences, roughly 6% of which appear only once. Sequencing input: whole blood. The receptors here all came from an adult who was a healthcare worker with PCR-confirmed SARS-CoV-2 infection or an uninfected control (not recorded which). Each CDR3 is given with its conserved first and last residue. D genes are given only for firm matches. Clone size is given for some rows only: seen once, a few or many times, or a class if the clone is expanded.

j_call	v_call	clone_size	d_call	cdr3_aa	cdr3_nt
TRBJ1-2	TRBV19	many	TRBD1	CASSMGTDYGYTF	TGTGCCAGTAGTATGGGGACAGACTATGGCTACACCTTC
TRBJ2-6	TRBV10-2	many	NA	CASSRGHPSSGANVLTF	TGCGCCAGCAGCCGGGGACACCCTTCCTCTGGGGCCAACGTCCTGACTTTC
TRBJ1-5	TRBV6-1	many	NA	CASSEAGGGDQPQHF	TGTGCCAGCAGTGAAGCGGGGGGAGGGGATCAGCCCCAGCATTTT
TRBJ2-2	TRBV10-3	many	NA	CAITDVGGNTGELFF	TGTGCCATCACCGATGTAGGGGGTAACACCGGGGAGCTGTTTTTT
TRBJ1-2	TRBV5-4	NA	NA	CASRPRAGLGYTF	TGTGCCAGCAGGCCTAGGGCAGGGCTGGGCTACACCTTC
TRBJ2-3	TRBV27	few	NA	CASTLGAGFQDTQYF	TGTGCCAGCACCTTGGGGGCAGGGTTTCAAGATACGCAGTATTTT
TRBJ2-1	TRBV20-1	many	NA	CSFGPDSYNEQFF	TGCAGTTTTGGCCCGGACTCCTACAATGAGCAGTTCTTC
TRBJ1-1	TRBV10-2	many	TRBD1	CASSESGDRRLVNTEAFF	TGCGCCAGCAGTGAGTCAGGGGACAGGAGGCTGGTGAACACTGAAGCTTTCTTT
TRBJ1-4	TRBV20-1	many	NA	CSAREVVTEKLFF	TGCAGTGCTAGAGAAGTCGTGACGGAAAAACTGTTTTTT
TRBJ2-1	TRBV2	many	NA	CASFLRIHYNEQFF	TGTGCCAGCTTTCTAAGGATCCACTACAATGAGCAGTTCTTC
TRBJ2-7	TRBV5-1	many	NA	CASSSSYEQYF	TGCGCCAGCAGCTCGTCCTACGAGCAGTACTTC
TRBJ2-7	TRBV20-1	many	NA	CSATKTAYEQYF	TGCAGTGCTACCAAGACAGCTTACGAGCAGTACTTC
TRBJ2-7	TRBV3-1	many	TRBD2	CASSQEAGGPYEQYF	TGTGCCAGCAGCCAAGAGGCGGGGGGACCCTACGAGCAGTACTTC
TRBJ2-2	TRBV27	many	NA	CASSLFTGELFF	TGTGCCAGCAGTTTATTCACCGGGGAGCTGTTTTTT
TRBJ2-2	TRBV12-3/TRBV12-4	many	NA	CASSFRGGNTGELFF	TGTGCCAGCAGTTTTAGGGGAGGGAACACCGGGGAGCTGTTTTTT
TRBJ2-3	TRBV5-1	many	NA	CASSLDWLTDTQYF	TGCGCCAGCAGCTTAGATTGGCTGACAGATACGCAGTATTTT
TRBJ1-1	TRBV20-1	many	NA	CSARFSTIYNTEAFF	TGCAGTGCTCGATTTTCGACTATTTATAACACTGAAGCTTTCTTT
TRBJ2-1	TRBV30	many	TRBD1	CAWTAGTGGHNEQFF	TGTGCCTGGACCGCCGGGACAGGGGGTCACAATGAGCAGTTCTTC
TRBJ2-1	TRBV2	many	TRBD1	CASSLGTGGYNEQFF	TGTGCCAGCAGTTTGGGGACAGGAGGCTACAATGAGCAGTTCTTC
TRBJ2-6	TRBV20-1	few	TRBD1	CSARAGQGTSGANVLTF	TGCAGTGCTAGAGCGGGACAGGGGACCTCTGGGGCCAACGTCCTGACTTTC
TRBJ2-7	TRBV12-3/TRBV12-4	NA	TRBD1	CASTSTGVTYEQYF	TGTGCCAGCACCTCGACAGGGGTGACCTACGAGCAGTACTTC
TRBJ1-2	TRBV12-3/TRBV12-4	many	NA	CASSLRHRLNGYTF	TGTGCCAGCAGTTTGAGGCACAGGCTGAATGGCTACACCTTC
TRBJ2-3	TRBV12-3/TRBV12-4	many	TRBD1	CASTPTGGGWDTQYF	TGTGCCAGCACCCCCACAGGGGGCGGGTGGGATACGCAGTATTTT
TRBJ2-5	TRBV6-2/TRBV6-3	few	TRBD2	CASSYPTASGEQETQYF	TGTGCCAGCAGTTACCCGACCGCTAGCGGAGAACAAGAGACCCAGTACTTC
TRBJ2-7	TRBV14	many	NA	CASSQVDNTYEQYF	TGTGCCAGCAGCCAAGTCGACAACACCTACGAGCAGTACTTC
TRBJ2-1	TRBV5-4	NA	TRBD1	CASSVDRGRQFF	TGTGCCAGCAGCGTGGACAGGGGACGGCAGTTCTTC
TRBJ2-5	TRBV10-1	many	NA	CASSESTGRETQYF	TGCGCCAGCAGTGAGTCAACGGGAAGAGAGACCCAGTACTTC
TRBJ2-7	TRBV5-1	many	TRBD1	CASSLRPGTASTYEQYF	TGCGCCAGCAGCTTACGTCCCGGGACAGCTTCGACCTACGAGCAGTACTTC
TRBJ2-1	TRBV2	few	NA	CASREGLSYNEQFF	TGTGCCAGCAGAGAAGGGCTGAGCTACAATGAGCAGTTCTTC
TRBJ2-3	TRBV7-2	NA	TRBD2	CASSPRTSGTPDTQYF	TGTGCCAGCAGCCCACGGACTAGCGGGACGCCAGATACGCAGTATTTT
TRBJ2-7	TRBV2	many	TRBD2	CASSVLSGYEQYF	TGTGCCAGCAGTGTGCTTAGCGGGTACGAGCAGTACTTC
TRBJ1-5	TRBV9	large	NA	CASSVGPLSNQPQHF	TGTGCCAGCAGCGTAGGCCCGCTTAGCAATCAGCCCCAGCATTTT
TRBJ2-7	TRBV7-2	many	NA	CASSLVGRENHEQYF	TGTGCCAGCAGCTTAGTAGGCAGGGAAAACCACGAGCAGTACTTC
TRBJ1-1	TRBV9	NA	NA	CASSVLHSARAEAFF	TGTGCCAGCAGCGTGCTCCATTCGGCGAGGGCTGAAGCTTTCTTT
TRBJ2-2	TRBV3-1	many	NA	CASSQGTTGELFF	TGTGCCAGCAGCCAAGGCACCACCGGGGAGCTGTTTTTT
TRBJ1-1	TRBV7-9	many	NA	CASSLPRELEAFF	TGTGCCAGCAGCTTACCCAGGGAGTTGGAAGCTTTCTTT
TRBJ1-1	TRBV7-8	NA	TRBD1	CASSWGQAGNTEAFF	TGTGCCAGCAGCTGGGGACAGGCAGGGAACACTGAAGCTTTCTTT
TRBJ1-3	TRBV9	many	NA	CASSPTFGRGNTIYF	TGTGCCAGCAGCCCCACCTTTGGCCGAGGAAACACCATATATTTT
TRBJ2-3	TRBV20-1	many	NA	CSAPKALSTDTQYF	TGCAGTGCACCGAAGGCGCTGAGCACAGATACGCAGTATTTT
TRBJ2-1	TRBV5-1	NA	TRBD1	CVSSRDSSSAEQFF	TGCGTCAGCAGCAGGGACAGCTCTTCGGCTGAGCAGTTCTTC
TRBJ2-7	TRBV28	many	NA	CASSSPGVAYEQYF	TGTGCCAGCAGTTCGCCGGGGGTCGCCTACGAGCAGTACTTC